This T cell receptor (beta chain) was documented in a study of blood T cell repertoires in COVID-19. V gave up 0 bases and J gave up 3 bases; unmatched junction bases: 11. Germline CDR1 and CDR2: SGHKS and YYEKEE (reference sequence). The length of the CDR3 is 17 residues. This clone was seen only a few times. This table comes from immunoSEQ multiplex PCR, and its TCRdb copy is limited to in-frame clones, with some not included. The sample holds over 95,000 clones, roughly 91% seen once. The origin of this receptor is a human donor with acute or convalescent COVID-19. The donor label of this sample is uncertain. Sequencing used peripheral blood. This chain links TRBV5-5 with TRBJ1-2; TRBD1 matches at 7 bases. The CDR3 spells CASSLEPSGTDDYGYTF. Written as DNA, the CDR3 is TGTGCCAGCAGCTTGGAGCCCTCCGGGACAGACGACTATGGCTACACCTTC.